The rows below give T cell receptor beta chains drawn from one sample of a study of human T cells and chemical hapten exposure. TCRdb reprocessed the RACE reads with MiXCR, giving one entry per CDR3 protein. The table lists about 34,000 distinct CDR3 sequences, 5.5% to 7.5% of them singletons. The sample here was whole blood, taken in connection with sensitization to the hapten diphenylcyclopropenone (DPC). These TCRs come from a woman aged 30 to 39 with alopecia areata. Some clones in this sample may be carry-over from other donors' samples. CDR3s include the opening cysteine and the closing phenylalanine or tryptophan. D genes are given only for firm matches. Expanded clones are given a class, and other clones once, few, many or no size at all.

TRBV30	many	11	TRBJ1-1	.	CAWIVNTEAFF	TGTGCCTGGATAGTTAACACTGAAGCTTTCTTT
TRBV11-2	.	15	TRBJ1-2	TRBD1	CASSSEGQGKYGYTF	TGTGCCAGCAGCTCCGAAGGACAGGGGAAATATGGCTACACCTTC
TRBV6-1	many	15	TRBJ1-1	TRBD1	CASSEWQGVTTEAFF	TGTGCCAGCAGTGAATGGCAGGGGGTGACCACTGAAGCTTTCTTT
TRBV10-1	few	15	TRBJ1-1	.	CASSPFWGNNTEAFF	TGCGCCAGCAGCCCCTTTTGGGGGAATAACACTGAAGCTTTCTTT
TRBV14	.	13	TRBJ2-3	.	CASSQFQLDTQYF	TGTGCCAGCAGCCAATTCCAGTTAGATACGCAGTATTTT
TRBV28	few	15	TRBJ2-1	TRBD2	CASKGPGGILNEQFF	TGTGCCAGCAAAGGACCGGGGGGTATCCTTAATGAGCAGTTCTTC
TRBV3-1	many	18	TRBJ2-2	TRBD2	CASSQEGTSGPNTGELFF	TGTGCCAGCAGCCAAGAGGGGACTAGCGGGCCGAACACCGGGGAGCTGTTTTTT
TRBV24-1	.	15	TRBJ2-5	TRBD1	CATSEPTGGIETQYF	TGTGCCACCAGTGAACCGACAGGGGGCATCGAGACCCAGTACTTC
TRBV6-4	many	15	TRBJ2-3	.	CASSDSGGAADTQYF	TGTGCCAGCAGTGACTCGGGCGGGGCTGCAGATACGCAGTATTTT
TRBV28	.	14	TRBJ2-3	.	CASRDSRPADTQYF	TGTGCCAGCAGGGACTCACGACCGGCAGATACGCAGTATTTT
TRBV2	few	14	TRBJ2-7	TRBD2	CASSESSGPYEQYF	TGTGCCAGCAGTGAGTCTAGCGGTCCCTACGAGCAGTACTTC
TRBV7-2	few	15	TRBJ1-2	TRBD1	CASSLPGQPRMGYTF	TGTGCCAGCAGCTTACCGGGACAGCCACGAATGGGCTACACCTTC
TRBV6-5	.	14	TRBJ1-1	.	CASSSQGLGTEAFF	TGTGCCAGCAGTTCCCAGGGACTCGGCACTGAAGCTTTCTTT
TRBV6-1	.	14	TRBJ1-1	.	CASSEALGSPEAFF	TGTGCCAGCAGTGAAGCTTTAGGGAGCCCTGAAGCTTTCTTT
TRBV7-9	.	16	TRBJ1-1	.	CASSLDAVTVNTEAFF	TGTGCCAGCAGCTTAGATGCGGTGACAGTAAACACTGAAGCTTTCTTT